This passage covers 10 T cell receptor beta chains from one sample sequenced in a study of blood T cells in healthy people across ages (dated by TCRdb to between 2014 and 2016). Receptor amplification or capture employed 5' RACE. TCRdb shows the sequencer as Illumina HiSeq 2500. A second PCR of roughly 7 to 11 cycles was performed with a sample-barcoded 5' primer and a J-beta primer mix. TCRdb itself trimmed the public reads at Q25 with fastp, ran MiXCR and retained productive beta chains. All rows with the same CDR3 protein become a single entry with the most common DNA and genes. The sample table shows under 950,000 distinct CDR3 sequences, and approximately 22% are seen once. Together, the top ten hold approximately 20% of the sample. The sequenced sample was blood. The receptors originated from a man aged 70 or older in good health.

This clonotype has at least ten counts. The chain combines TRBV10-3 with TRBJ2-3, with 11 bases lining up with TRBD2. The CDR3 consists of 14 residues. The junction had 2 bases not matched to a gene; V was cut back by 6 bases and J by 3 bases. CDR1 and CDR2 from the germline V gene are ENHRY and SYGVKD. CDR3 in DNA: TGTGCCATCAGGGCTAGCGGGGGGACAGATACGCAGTATTTT. Its protein is CAIRASGGTDTQYF.

The chain couples TRBV7-2 to TRBJ2-7; D is unclear. Matching the DNA end better, TRBJ2-5 makes the J call doubtful. The length of the CDR3 is 14 residues. The germline V gene has CDR1 SGHTA and CDR2 FQGNSA. The CDR3 DNA reads TGTGCCAGCAGCTTAGACCCAGCCCAAGAGACCCAGTACTTC. Its translation: CASSLDPAQETQYF.

The chain recombines TRBV3-1 with TRBJ2-1; the D is unclear. The CDR3 runs 15 residues. Germline V gene lookup returns CDR1 LGHDT and CDR2 YNNKEL (reference sequence). V dropped 1 base and J dropped 5 bases, with 12 bases sitting between them. CDR3 in amino acids: CASSQGLVANNEQFF. The DNA of the CDR3 is TGTGCCAGCAGCCAAGGGTTGGTAGCAAACAATGAGCAGTTCTTC.

There are a few counts of this clonotype. The J gene is TRBJ1-2, the V gene TRBV20-1; TRBD1 matches 9 bases. The J segment lost 4 bases and the V segment lost 1 base, leaving 10 bases of the junction unmatched. This CDR3 is built from 16 residues. Germline V gene lookup returns CDR1 DFQATT and CDR2 SNEGSKA (reference sequence). CDR3 amino acids: CSARVGVGQGTYGYTF. CDR3 nucleotides: TGCAGTGCTAGAGTGGGGGTGGGACAGGGTACCTATGGCTACACCTTC.

A few counts support this clonotype. DNA of the CDR3: TGTGCCAGCAGCTTAGCGACGGGGCTTGAAGCTTTCTTT. Amino acids: CASSLATGLEAFF. V usage is TRBV7-2 and J usage is TRBJ1-1, with TRBD1 as a possible D gene (5 bases). Trimming removed 0 bases at V and 7 bases at J, with 9 bases between. The CDR3 contains 13 residues. Germline lookup yields CDR1 SGHTA and CDR2 FQGNSA.

Note on this clonotype: One junction end does not reproduce the germline sequence, and a read error may be involved. The rearrangement joins TRBV15 to TRBJ2-6, with unresolved D. Germline loops: CDR1 LNHNV, CDR2 YYDKDF (reference sequence). The CDR3 has 13 amino acids. The CDR3 protein is CATSSTGANVLTF. The CDR3 DNA follows: TGTGCCACCAGCAGCACTGGAGCCAACGTCCTGACTTTC.

This clonotype appeared a few times. The V call is TRBV18, the J call TRBJ1-2; 10 nucleotides line up with TRBD1. Germline values: CDR1 KGHSH, CDR2 LQKENI. The CDR3 loop spans 14 amino acids. V lost 6 bases to trimming and J lost 6 bases; unmatched junction nucleotides: 7. The CDR3 sequence: CASSGQGSRDGYTF. CDR3 sequence (DNA): TGTGCCAGCTCGGGACAGGGGAGTCGGGATGGCTACACCTTC.

This sequence joins TRBV7-7 and TRBJ2-1; maybe TRBD2 (5 bases). Germline V lookup: CDR1 SSHAT, CDR2 FNYEAQ (reference sequence). CDR3 size: 15 residues. Trimming removed 4 bases at V and 0 bases at J, with 10 bases between. The CDR3 spells CASSYGERSYNEQFF. DNA for the CDR3: TGTGCCAGCAGCTATGGGGAGCGCTCCTACAATGAGCAGTTCTTC.

The genes are TRBV6-5 and TRBJ2-3; possible D gene TRBD1, 6 bases. V lost 6 bases, J lost 2 bases, and 12 bases lay in between. Germline CDR1 reads MNHEY; CDR2 reads SVGAGI. This CDR3 region has 14 residues. CDR3 amino acids: CASRPGHITDTQYF. CDR3 coding DNA: TGTGCCAGCAGACCGGGACACATCACAGATACGCAGTATTTT.

This clonotype was observed many times. V usage is TRBV5-5 and J usage is TRBJ1-1, with a possible D match to TRBD1 (5 bases). The V end was cut by 3 bases, the J end by 5 bases, with 17 bases between. Germline CDR1 SGHKS, CDR2 YYEKEE (reference sequence). The CDR3 extends over 15 amino acids. The DNA of the CDR3 is TGTGCCAGCAGCTGGGATCTCGGGGGGTCAACTGAAGCTTTCTTT. Translated: CASSWDLGGSTEAFF.